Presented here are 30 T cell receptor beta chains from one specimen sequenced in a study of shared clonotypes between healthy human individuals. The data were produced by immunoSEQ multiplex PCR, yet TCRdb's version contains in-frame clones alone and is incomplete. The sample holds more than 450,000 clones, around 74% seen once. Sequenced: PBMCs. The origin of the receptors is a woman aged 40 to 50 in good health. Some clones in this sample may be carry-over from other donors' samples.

The CDR3 loop reads CASSPGLVNTDTQYF. CDR3 coding DNA: TGTGCCAGCAGCCCTGGACTAGTCAACACAGATACGCAGTATTTT. This chain uses TRBV2 with TRBJ2-3; 7 bases match TRBD2. The CDR3 totals 15 residues. V dropped 6 bases and J dropped 2; count of bases not matched to a gene: 8. Germline V gene lookup returns CDR1 SNHLY and CDR2 FYNNEI.

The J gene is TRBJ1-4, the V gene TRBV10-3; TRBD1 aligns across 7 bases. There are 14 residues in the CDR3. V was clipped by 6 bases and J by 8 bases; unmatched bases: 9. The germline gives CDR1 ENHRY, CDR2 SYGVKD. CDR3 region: CAISDRVGQEKLFF. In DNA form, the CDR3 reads TGTGCCATCAGCGACCGGGTGGGACAGGAAAAACTGTTTTTT.

CDR3 region: CASSPDRADTQYF. DNA for the CDR3: TGTGCCAGCAGTCCCGACAGGGCTGATACGCAGTATTTT. The chain recombines TRBV2 with TRBJ2-3; 7 positions agree with TRBD1. The CDR3 extends over 13 amino acids. The germline gives CDR1 SNHLY, CDR2 FYNNEI. V trimming: 5 bases; J trimming: 6 bases; junction bases outside the gene matches: 5.

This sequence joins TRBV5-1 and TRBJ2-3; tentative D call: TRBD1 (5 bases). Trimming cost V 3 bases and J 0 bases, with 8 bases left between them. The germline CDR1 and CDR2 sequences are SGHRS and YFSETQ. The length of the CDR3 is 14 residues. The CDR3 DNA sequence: TGCGCCAGCAGCTCGACAGTTAGCACAGATACGCAGTATTTT. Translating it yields CASSSTVSTDTQYF.

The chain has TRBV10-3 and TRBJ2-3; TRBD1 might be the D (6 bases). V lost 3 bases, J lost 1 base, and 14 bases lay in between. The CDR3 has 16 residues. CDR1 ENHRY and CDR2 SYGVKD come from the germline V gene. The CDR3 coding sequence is TGTGCCATCAGTGACCCAGGGGTTGGAGGCACAGATACGCAGTATTTT. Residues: CAISDPGVGGTDTQYF.

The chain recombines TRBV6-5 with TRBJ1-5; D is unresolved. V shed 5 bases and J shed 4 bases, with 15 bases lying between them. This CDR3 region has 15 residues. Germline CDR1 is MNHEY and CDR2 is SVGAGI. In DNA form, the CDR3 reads TGTGCCAGCAGTGCCTTCGACGGGGAGAATCAGCCCCAGCATTTT. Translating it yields CASSAFDGENQPQHF.

DNA for the CDR3: TGTGCCTGGAGTGGTAACTCGGCGGGACCGCTACCCGAGCAGTTCTTC. Translation gives CAWSGNSAGPLPEQFF. This chain links TRBV30 with TRBJ2-1; D possibly corresponds to TRBD2 (6 bases). The germline gives CDR1 GTSNPN, CDR2 SVGIG (reference sequence). Trimming stripped 1 base from V and 10 bases from J, with 23 bases between. CDR3 length: 16 residues. Complete variable domain (other parts from reference TRBV30 and TRBJ2-1): SQTIHQWPATLVQPVGSPLSLECTVEGTSNPNLYWYRQAAGRGLQLLFYSVGIGQISSEVPQNLSASRPQDRQFILSSKKLLLSDSGFYLCAWSGNSAGPLPEQFFGPGTRLTVL.

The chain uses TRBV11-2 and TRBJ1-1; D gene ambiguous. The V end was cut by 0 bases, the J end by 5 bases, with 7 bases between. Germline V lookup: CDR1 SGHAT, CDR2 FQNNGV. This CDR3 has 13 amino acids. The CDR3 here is CASSLDFLTEAFF. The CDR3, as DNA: TGTGCCAGCAGCTTAGATTTTTTAACTGAAGCTTTCTTT.

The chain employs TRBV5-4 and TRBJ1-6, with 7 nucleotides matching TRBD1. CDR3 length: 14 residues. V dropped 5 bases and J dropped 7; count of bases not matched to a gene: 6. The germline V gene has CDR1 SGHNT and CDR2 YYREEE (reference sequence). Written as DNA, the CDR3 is TGTGCCAGCAGACAGACAGGGTTCAATTCACCCCTCCACTTT. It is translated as CASRQTGFNSPLHF. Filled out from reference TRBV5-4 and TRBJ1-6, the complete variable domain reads ETGVTQSPTHLIKTRGQQVTLRCSSQSGHNTVSWYQQALGQGPQFIFQYYREEENGRGNFPPRFSGLQFPNYSSELNVNALELDDSALYLCASRQTGFNSPLHFGNGTRLTVT.

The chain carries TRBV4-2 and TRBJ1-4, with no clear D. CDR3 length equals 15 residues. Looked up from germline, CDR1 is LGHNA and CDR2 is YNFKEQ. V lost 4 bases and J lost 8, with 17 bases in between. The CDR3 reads CASSPYIPQGEKLFF. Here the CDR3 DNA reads TGTGCCAGCAGCCCCTACATACCCCAAGGGGAAAAACTGTTTTTT.

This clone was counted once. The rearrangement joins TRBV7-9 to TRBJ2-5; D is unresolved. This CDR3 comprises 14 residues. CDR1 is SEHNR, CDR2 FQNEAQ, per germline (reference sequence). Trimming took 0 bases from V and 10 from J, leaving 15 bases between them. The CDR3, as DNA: TGTGCCAGCAGCTTAGCGCAGGACGGTGCGAGCCAGTACTTC. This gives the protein CASSLAQDGASQYF.

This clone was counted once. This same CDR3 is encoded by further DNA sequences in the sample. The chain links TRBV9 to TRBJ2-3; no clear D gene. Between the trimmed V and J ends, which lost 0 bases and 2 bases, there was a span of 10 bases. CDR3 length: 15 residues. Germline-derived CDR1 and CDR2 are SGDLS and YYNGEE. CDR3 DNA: TGTGCCAGCAGCGTAGGAGCCGGAGCCACAGATACGCAGTATTTT. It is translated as CASSVGAGATDTQYF.

The CDR3 region has the DNA TGCGCCAGCAGCCAAGATCGGACTAGCAGGGCCTACGAGCAGTACTTC. As protein: CASSQDRTSRAYEQYF. V is TRBV4-3 and J is TRBJ2-7; 8 nucleotides line up with TRBD2. V lost 0 bases, J lost 2 bases, and 6 bases stayed unmatched. Germline V gives CDR1 LGHNA, CDR2 YSLEER. The CDR3 sequence is 16 residues long.

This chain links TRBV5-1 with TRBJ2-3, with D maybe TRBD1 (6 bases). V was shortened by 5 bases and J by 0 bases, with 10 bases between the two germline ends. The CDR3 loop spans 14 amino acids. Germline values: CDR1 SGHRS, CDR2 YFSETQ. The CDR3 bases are TGCGCCAGCAGTCGGGACATGAGCACAGATACGCAGTATTTT. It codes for CASSRDMSTDTQYF. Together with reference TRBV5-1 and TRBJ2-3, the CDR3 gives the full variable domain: KAGVTQTPRYLIKTRGQQVTLSCSPISGHRSVSWYQQTPGQGLQFLFEYFSETQRNKGNFPGRFSGRQFSNSRSEMNVSTLELGDSALYLCASSRDMSTDTQYFGPGTRLTVL.

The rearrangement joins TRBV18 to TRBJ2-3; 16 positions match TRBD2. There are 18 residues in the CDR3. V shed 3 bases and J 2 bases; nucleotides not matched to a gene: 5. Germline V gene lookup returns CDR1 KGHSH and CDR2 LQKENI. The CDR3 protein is CASSPGLAGGLHTDTQYF. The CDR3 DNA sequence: TGTGCCAGCTCACCGGGACTAGCGGGAGGGCTGCACACAGATACGCAGTATTTT.

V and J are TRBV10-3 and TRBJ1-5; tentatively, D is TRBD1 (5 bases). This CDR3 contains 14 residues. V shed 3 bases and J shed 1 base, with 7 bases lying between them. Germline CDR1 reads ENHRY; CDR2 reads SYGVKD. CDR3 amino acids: CAISDRVSNQPQHF. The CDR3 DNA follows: TGTGCCATCAGTGACAGGGTCAGCAATCAGCCCCAGCATTTT.

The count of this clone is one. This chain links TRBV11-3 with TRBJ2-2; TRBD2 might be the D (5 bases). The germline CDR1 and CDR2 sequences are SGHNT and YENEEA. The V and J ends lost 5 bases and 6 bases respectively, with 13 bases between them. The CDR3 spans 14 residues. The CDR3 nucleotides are TGTGCCAGCAGCCAGCGGAATTCCCCCGGGGAGCTGTTTTTT. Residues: CASSQRNSPGELFF.

CDR3 in DNA: TGTGCCAGCTCACCACCGACGTGGACTAGCCGAAGCTACGAGCAGTACTTC. This gives the protein CASSPPTWTSRSYEQYF. The rearrangement joins TRBV18 to TRBJ2-7; 8 positions agree with TRBD2. Unmatched junction bases numbered 10, after V lost 0 bases and J lost 3 bases. Per the germline V gene, CDR1 is KGHSH and CDR2 is LQKENI. CDR3 length equals 17 residues.

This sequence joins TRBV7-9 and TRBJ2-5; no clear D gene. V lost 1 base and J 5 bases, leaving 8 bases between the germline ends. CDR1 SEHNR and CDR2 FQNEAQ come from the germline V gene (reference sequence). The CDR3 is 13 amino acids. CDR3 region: CASSLGVAETQYF. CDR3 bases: TGTGCCAGCAGCTTAGGGGTTGCGGAGACCCAGTACTTC. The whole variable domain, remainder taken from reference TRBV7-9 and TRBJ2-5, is DTGVSQNPRHKITKRGQNVTFRCDPISEHNRLYWYRQTLGQGPEFLTYFQNEAQLEKSRLLSDRFSAERPKGSFSTLEIQRTEQGDSAMYLCASSLGVAETQYFGPGTRLLVL.

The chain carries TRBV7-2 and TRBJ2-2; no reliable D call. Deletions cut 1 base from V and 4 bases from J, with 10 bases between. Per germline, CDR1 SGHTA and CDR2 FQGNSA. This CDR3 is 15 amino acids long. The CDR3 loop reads CASSLVVGSTGELFF. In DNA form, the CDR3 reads TGTGCCAGCAGCTTAGTTGTGGGAAGCACCGGGGAGCTGTTTTTT.

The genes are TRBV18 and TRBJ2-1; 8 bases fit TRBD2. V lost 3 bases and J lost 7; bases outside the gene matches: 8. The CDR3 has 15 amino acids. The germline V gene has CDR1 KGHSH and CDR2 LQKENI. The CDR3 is CASSPAGGLVNEQFF. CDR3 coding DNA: TGTGCCAGCTCACCCGCGGGGGGACTAGTAAATGAGCAGTTCTTC. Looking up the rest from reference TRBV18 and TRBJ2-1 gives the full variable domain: NAGVMQNPRHLVRRRGQEARLRCSPMKGHSHVYWYRQLPEEGLKFMVYLQKENIIDESGMPKERFSAEFPKEGPSILRIQQVVRGDSAAYFCASSPAGGLVNEQFFGPGTRLTVL.

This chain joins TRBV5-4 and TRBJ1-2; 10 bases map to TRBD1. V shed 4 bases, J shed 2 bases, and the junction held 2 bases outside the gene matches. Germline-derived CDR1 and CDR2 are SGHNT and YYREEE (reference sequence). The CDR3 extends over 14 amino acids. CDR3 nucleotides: TGTGCCAGCAGCATGGGACAGGGGAACTATGGCTACACCTTC. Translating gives CASSMGQGNYGYTF.

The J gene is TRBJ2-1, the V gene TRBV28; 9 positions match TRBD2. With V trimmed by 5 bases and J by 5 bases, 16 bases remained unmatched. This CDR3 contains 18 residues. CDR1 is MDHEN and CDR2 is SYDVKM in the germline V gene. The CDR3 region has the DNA TGTGCCAGCAGTCCCACCCTGGGTAGCGGGAGAAGCCACAATGAGCAGTTCTTC. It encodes CASSPTLGSGRSHNEQFF.

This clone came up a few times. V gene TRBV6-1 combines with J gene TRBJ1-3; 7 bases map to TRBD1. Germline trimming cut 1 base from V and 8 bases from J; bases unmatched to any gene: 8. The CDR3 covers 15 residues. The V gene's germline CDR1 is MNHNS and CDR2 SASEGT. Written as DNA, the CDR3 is TGTGCCAGCAGTGAAGTAATGCAGGGGGGAGACACCATATATTTT. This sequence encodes CASSEVMQGGDTIYF.

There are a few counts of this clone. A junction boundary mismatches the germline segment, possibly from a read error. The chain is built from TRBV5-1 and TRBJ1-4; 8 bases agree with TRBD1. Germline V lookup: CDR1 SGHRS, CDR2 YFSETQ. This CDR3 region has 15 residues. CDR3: CASSLDQGAKEKLFF. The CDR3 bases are TGCGCCAGCAGCTTGGATCAGGGGGCTAAGGAAAAACTGTTTTTT.

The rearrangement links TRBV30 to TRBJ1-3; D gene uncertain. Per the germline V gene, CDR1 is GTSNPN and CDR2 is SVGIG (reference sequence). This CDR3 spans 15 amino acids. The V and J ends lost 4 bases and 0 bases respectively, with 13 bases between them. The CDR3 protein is CAWIRRDRSGNTIYF. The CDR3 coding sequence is TGTGCCTGGATACGGCGTGATCGCTCTGGAAACACCATATATTTT.

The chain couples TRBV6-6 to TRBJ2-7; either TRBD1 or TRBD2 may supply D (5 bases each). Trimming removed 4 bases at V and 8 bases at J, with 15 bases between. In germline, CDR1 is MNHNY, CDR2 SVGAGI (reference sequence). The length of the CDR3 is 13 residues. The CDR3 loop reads CASSSGPNHKQYF. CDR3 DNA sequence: TGTGCCAGCAGTTCGGGACCTAACCATAAGCAGTACTTC.

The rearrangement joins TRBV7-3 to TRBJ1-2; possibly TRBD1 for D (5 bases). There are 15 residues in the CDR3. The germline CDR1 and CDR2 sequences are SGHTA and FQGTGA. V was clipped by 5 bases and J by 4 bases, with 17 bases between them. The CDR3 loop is CASSPSQGEAYGYTF. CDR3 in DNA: TGTGCCAGCAGCCCCTCCCAGGGAGAAGCCTATGGCTACACCTTC.

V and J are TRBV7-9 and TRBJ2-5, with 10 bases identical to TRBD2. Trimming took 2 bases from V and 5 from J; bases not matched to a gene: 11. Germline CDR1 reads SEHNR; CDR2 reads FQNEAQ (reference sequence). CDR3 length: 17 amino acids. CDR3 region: CASSLQTSGLGGETQYF. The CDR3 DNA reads TGTGCCAGCAGCTTACAGACTAGCGGGTTGGGCGGGGAGACCCAGTACTTC.

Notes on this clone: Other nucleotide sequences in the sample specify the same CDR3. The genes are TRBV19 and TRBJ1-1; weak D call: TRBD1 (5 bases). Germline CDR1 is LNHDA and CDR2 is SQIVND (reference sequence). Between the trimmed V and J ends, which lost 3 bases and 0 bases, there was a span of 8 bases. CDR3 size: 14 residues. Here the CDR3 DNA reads TGTGCCAGTAGTATCACAGGCCTGAACACTGAAGCTTTCTTT. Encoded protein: CASSITGLNTEAFF.